This is a list of T cell receptor beta chains from one sample in a study of T-cell memory formation after mild COVID-19. In TCRdb, the 5' RACE reads were re-called with MiXCR into one record per CDR3 protein. This sample has about 210,000 distinct CDR3 sequences; around 30% occur once, and the top ten carry 11%. Sequencing was done on a sample of PBMCs or a T cell subset sorted from them (not recorded which). The receptors were sampled from an adult woman who had mild COVID-19 (a few samples of this study predate the infection). Cell type and time point are not known. The CDR3 runs from the conserved cysteine through the conserved F or W. The D gene is left open where the match is weak. Expanded clones get a size class; other rows say once, few or many, or leave the size out.

clone_size,j_call,cdr3_length,d_call,v_call,cdr3_nt,cdr3_aa
-,TRBJ2-3,15,-,TRBV12-3/TRBV12-4,TGTGCCAGCAGGGGGGCGGAGGCCTCCACAGATACGCAGTATTTT,CASRGAEASTDTQYF
-,TRBJ2-2,14,-,TRBV19,TGTGCCAGTACAGTCGGATCGAACACCGGGGAGCTGTTTTTT,CASTVGSNTGELFF
few,TRBJ2-5,15,TRBD2,TRBV6-5,TGTGCCAGCAGTGGGGACTTCGGGGGGGGGGAGACCCAGTACTTC,CASSGDFGGGETQYF
-,TRBJ2-7,14,-,TRBV12-3/TRBV12-4,TGTGCCAGCAGTCCCCCTCTCCTACCCTACGAGCAGTACTTC,CASSPPLLPYEQYF
-,TRBJ2-1,16,-,TRBV7-2,TGTGCCAGCAGCTTAGTCGGGGCAGGCTCCTACAATGAGCAGTTCTTC,CASSLVGAGSYNEQFF
-,TRBJ2-3,18,TRBD1,TRBV6-5,TGTGCCAGCAGTTACTCCGGCCCGGGACAGGGGTGGACAGATACGCAGTATTTT,CASSYSGPGQGWTDTQYF
-,TRBJ2-7,14,-,TRBV12-3/TRBV12-4,TGTGCCAGCAGTCCGGAATCAGCCTCCTACGAGCAGTACTTC,CASSPESASYEQYF
-,TRBJ2-7,13,-,TRBV7-9,TGTGCCAGCAGCCCCCCGGGGGTCTGGGAGCAGTACTTC,CASSPPGVWEQYF
-,TRBJ2-2,15,TRBD1,TRBV7-3,TGTGCCAGCAGCCCCGGGACAGCGAACACCGGGGAGCTGTTTTTT,CASSPGTANTGELFF
-,TRBJ2-7,14,TRBD1,TRBV5-6,TGTGCCAGCAGCTTACAGGGGCTGAGCTACGAGCAGTACTTC,CASSLQGLSYEQYF
-,TRBJ2-1,13,TRBD2,TRBV16,TGTGCCAGCAGCCTGACTAGCGGGAGTGAGCAGTTCTTC,CASSLTSGSEQFF
-,TRBJ2-5,10,-,TRBV20-1,TGCAGTTCAAGCTATGAGACCCAGTACTTC,CSSSYETQYF
many,TRBJ2-5,13,TRBD1,TRBV2,TGTGCCAGCGGAACAGGGGTGCCCGTGACCCAGTACTTC,CASGTGVPVTQYF
-,TRBJ2-7,15,TRBD2,TRBV11-2,TGTGCCAGCAGATTCCTTAGCGGGAGGGGCGACGAGCAGTACTTC,CASRFLSGRGDEQYF
-,TRBJ2-1,14,-,TRBV9,TGTGCCAGCAGCGTATTGGCGGGAAACAATGAGCAGTTCTTC,CASSVLAGNNEQFF
-,TRBJ2-5,16,TRBD2,TRBV7-2,TGTGCCAGCAGCTCCCGGACTAGCGGGGGTGGGGAGACCCAGTACTTC,CASSSRTSGGGETQYF
-,TRBJ1-5,15,TRBD1,TRBV12-3/TRBV12-4,TGTGCCAGCAGTGTATACAGGGGGCAGGATCAGCCCCAGCATTTT,CASSVYRGQDQPQHF
-,TRBJ2-2,15,TRBD2,TRBV5-1,TGCGCCAGCAGCTTGACTAGCGGGATCACCGGGGAGCTGTTTTTT,CASSLTSGITGELFF
-,TRBJ1-1,15,-,TRBV2,TGTGCCAGCACTAGAAGCCAGGGTCGGGGAACTGAAGCTTTCTTT,CASTRSQGRGTEAFF
few,TRBJ2-2,16,-,TRBV27,TGTGCCAGCATAGGGGGGGCTCGCTTGAACACCGGGGAGCTGTTTTTT,CASIGGARLNTGELFF
few,TRBJ2-2,14,-,TRBV6-2/TRBV6-3,TGTGCCAGCAGTTATAATATCGGCACCGGGGAGCTGTTTTTT,CASSYNIGTGELFF
-,TRBJ2-1,15,-,TRBV5-6,TGTGCCAGCAGCTTTAATCCGGGCTCCTACAATGAGCAGTTCTTC,CASSFNPGSYNEQFF
-,TRBJ1-2,13,-,TRBV7-9,TGTGCCAGCAGCTTAGGAGGGCCCACCAGCTACACCTTC,CASSLGGPTSYTF
-,TRBJ2-6,15,-,TRBV6-2/TRBV6-3,TGTGCCAGCAGGCCAATGAGCGCTGGGGCCAACGTCCTGACTTTC,CASRPMSAGANVLTF
few,TRBJ2-6,15,-,TRBV6-5,TGTGCCAGCAGTACCGCGGGTTCTGGGGCCAACGTCCTGACTTTC,CASSTAGSGANVLTF
-,TRBJ2-7,16,-,TRBV25-1,TGTGCCAGCAGTGAGGGCTTTGGGGCTCCCTCCTACGAGCAGTACTTC,CASSEGFGAPSYEQYF
-,TRBJ2-2,13,-,TRBV6-5,TGTGCCAGCAGTTACTTGGATGCCGGGGAGCTGTTTTTT,CASSYLDAGELFF